This T cell receptor beta chain is drawn from a study of shared clonotypes between healthy human individuals. About the study: Researchers drew samples from two women and a few men aged 18 to 49. Study findings and constraints: Despite large depth, rarefaction showed incomplete sorted-subset sequencing. Among donors, clonotype sharing was expected to be affected by sequencing depth. Generation probability values for non-shared clonotypes were lower than those for clonotypes shared by all four donors.

A remark on this clone: The antigen remains undetermined.

Positively selected for CCR7, the CD45RO-negative cells used as naive CD8 cells excluded terminally differentiated effector memory CD45RA+ cells. Some clones are missing from TCRdb's copy, which holds only in-frame ones; the method was immunoSEQ multiplex PCR. The sample carries 2 million to 2.5 million clones, roughly 95% recorded once. Specimen: naive CD8+ T cells sorted from blood. The TCR originated in a man in his late teens or twenties in good health.

This CDR3 reads CASSQWREGGEKLFF. DNA of the CDR3: TGTGCCAGTAGTCAGTGGAGGGAAGGCGGTGAAAAACTGTTTTTT. V is TRBV19 and J is TRBJ1-4; D gene uncertain. The CDR3 loop spans 15 amino acids. CDR1 and CDR2 from the germline V gene are LNHDA and SQIVND (reference sequence). V was pared by 5 bases and J by 7 bases, with 17 bases between.